These T cell receptor beta chains were read from a single sample in a study of T cell changes during pregnancy in multiple sclerosis. Data came from immunoSEQ multiplex PCR; TCRdb stores just in-frame clones and leaves some out. The repertoire includes some 41,000 clones, around nine tenths of them detected once, and approximately 4% sits in the top ten. The sequencing used CD8+ T cells from peripheral blood mononuclear cells, collected in the first trimester of pregnancy. These receptors all come from a female donor with multiple sclerosis, enrolled in a pregnancy study. CDR3s include the opening cysteine and the closing phenylalanine or tryptophan. The D gene is left open where the match is weak. Size is stated for part of the rows, as once, few or many counts, or as a class when the clone is expanded.

v_gene,j_gene,len,abundance,d_gene,CDR3aa,CDR3nt
TRBV2,TRBJ2-7,14,.,TRBD1,CASSPGDSRDEQYF,TGTGCCAGCAGTCCAGGGGACAGCAGGGACGAGCAGTACTTC
TRBV7-6,TRBJ2-1,16,.,TRBD2,CASSYPGLGLYNEQFF,TGTGCCAGCAGCTACCCGGGACTAGGATTGTACAATGAGCAGTTCTTC
TRBV10-3,TRBJ2-3,17,.,TRBD2,CAISEPSASGGTDTQYF,TGTGCCATCAGTGAGCCCTCGGCTAGCGGGGGCACAGATACGCAGTATTTT
TRBV9,TRBJ2-4,15,.,TRBD1,CASSFGQGAGNIQYF,TGTGCCAGCAGCTTCGGACAGGGGGCGGGAAACATTCAGTACTTC
TRBV10-3,TRBJ2-3,14,.,TRBD2,CATCEAGATDTQYF,TGTGCCACTTGTGAAGCGGGGGCAACAGATACGCAGTATTTT
TRBV9,TRBJ1-1,13,.,.,CASSVEKGAEAFF,TGTGCCAGCAGCGTAGAAAAGGGGGCTGAAGCTTTCTTT
TRBV13,TRBJ2-7,18,.,TRBD2,CASSLEGTSGGLSYEQYF,TGTGCCAGCAGCTTAGAGGGGACTAGCGGGGGGCTCTCCTACGAGCAGTACTTC
TRBV9,TRBJ2-3,18,once,TRBD2,CASSAPRASGGLTDTQYF,TGTGCCAGCAGCGCCCCGAGGGCTAGCGGGGGCCTCACAGATACGCAGTATTTT
TRBV27,TRBJ1-1,15,once,.,CASSLLANSDTEAFF,TGTGCCAGCAGTTTACTGGCAAATTCAGACACTGAAGCTTTCTTT
TRBV25-1,TRBJ2-7,15,.,TRBD2,CASSAGGGGSYEQYF,TGTGCCAGCTCGGCGGGGGGAGGGGGCTCCTACGAGCAGTACTTC
TRBV6-4,TRBJ2-1,13,.,.,CASSDSLINEQFF,TGTGCCAGCAGTGACTCACTTATTAATGAGCAGTTCTTC
TRBV7-9,TRBJ2-6,12,.,TRBD1,CASSSTGDVLTF,TGTGCCAGCAGCTCCACAGGGGACGTCCTGACTTTC
TRBV28,TRBJ1-2,17,.,TRBD1,CASSLRPGQGASYGYTF,TGTGCCAGCAGTTTACGTCCGGGACAGGGGGCGTCATATGGCTACACCTTC
TRBV7-9,TRBJ1-2,13,few,.,CASSFQGWNGYTF,TGTGCCAGCAGCTTTCAGGGATGGAATGGCTACACCTTC
TRBV11-2,TRBJ2-2,17,.,TRBD2,CASSSVAGERDTGELFF,TGTGCCAGCAGCTCGGTGGCGGGGGAAAGGGACACCGGGGAGCTGTTTTTT
TRBV4-3,TRBJ2-1,15,.,.,CASSQDKTTYNEQFF,TGCGCCAGCAGCCAAGATAAGACGACTTACAATGAGCAGTTCTTC
TRBV5-1,TRBJ1-1,15,few,TRBD1,CASLGQGAYGTEAFF,TGCGCCAGCCTAGGGCAGGGGGCGTATGGAACTGAAGCTTTCTTT
TRBV9,TRBJ2-5,14,few,.,CASSPRTSQETQYF,TGTGCCAGCAGCCCGCGGACTTCGCAAGAGACCCAGTACTTC
TRBV19,TRBJ2-1,13,.,.,CASSLGSYNEQFF,TGTGCCAGTAGTCTCGGCTCCTACAATGAGCAGTTCTTC
TRBV4-1,TRBJ2-7,14,.,TRBD1,CATTGTGGLNEQYF,TGCGCCACTACCGGGACAGGGGGCCTGAACGAGCAGTACTTC
TRBV10-3,TRBJ1-5,14,.,TRBD1,CAISEDRVNQPQHF,TGTGCCATCAGTGAGGACAGGGTGAATCAGCCCCAGCATTTT
TRBV10-3,TRBJ1-2,12,.,.,CAIREANYGYTF,TGTGCCATCAGAGAAGCCAACTATGGCTACACCTTC
TRBV6-5,TRBJ2-7,14,few,TRBD1,CASSYGTAGREQYF,TGTGCCAGCAGTTACGGGACAGCAGGGCGCGAGCAGTACTTC
TRBV6-1,TRBJ1-1,14,.,.,CASSERGENTEAFF,TGTGCCAGCAGTGAAAGGGGCGAAAACACTGAAGCTTTCTTT
TRBV7-6,TRBJ2-6,15,.,.,CASSLDPAGANVLTF,TGTGCCAGCAGCTTAGATCCCGCTGGGGCCAACGTCCTGACTTTC
TRBV30,TRBJ2-2,16,.,.,CAWRPRKGLRAGELFF,TGTGCCTGGAGACCCCGGAAAGGGTTGCGGGCCGGGGAGCTGTTTTTT
TRBV6-5,TRBJ1-5,13,.,.,CASSSTEYQPQHF,TGTGCCAGCAGCTCGACAGAGTATCAGCCCCAGCATTTT
TRBV7-6,TRBJ1-3,15,.,TRBD1,CASREGQGAGNTIYF,TGTGCCAGCAGGGAGGGACAGGGGGCTGGAAACACCATATATTTT
TRBV15,TRBJ2-2,15,.,.,CATSRDGGATEELFF,TGTGCCACCAGCAGAGATGGCGGGGCGACTGAGGAGCTGTTTTTT
TRBV5-4,TRBJ2-7,15,.,TRBD1,CASSSRTGGPYEQYF,TGTGCCAGCAGCTCCCGGACAGGGGGCCCATACGAGCAGTACTTC
TRBV7-9,TRBJ1-2,14,few,TRBD1,CASSLDRGLFGYTF,TGTGCCAGCAGCTTAGACAGGGGGCTCTTTGGCTACACCTTC
TRBV5-4,TRBJ2-7,15,.,.,CASSFGTPNIYEQYF,TGTGCCAGCAGCTTCGGGACTCCCAACATCTACGAGCAGTACTTC
TRBV4-3,TRBJ2-3,15,.,.,CASSPRPLLRDTQYF,TGCGCCAGCAGCCCTCGCCCCTTACTGCGAGATACGCAGTATTTT
TRBV5-1,TRBJ1-4,15,.,.,CASSTGSATNEKLFF,TGCGCCAGCAGCACAGGGTCCGCAACTAATGAAAAACTGTTTTTT
TRBV7-3,TRBJ2-2,17,.,TRBD2,CASSPRLAGENTGELFF,TGTGCCAGCAGCCCTCGACTAGCGGGGGAGAACACCGGGGAGCTGTTTTTT
TRBV4-3,TRBJ1-1,15,.,.,CASSQGDILDTEAFF,TGCGCCAGCAGCCAAGGCGACATACTTGATACTGAAGCTTTCTTT
TRBV4-3,TRBJ2-1,16,.,TRBD2,CASSQEGGGTYNEQFF,TGCGCCAGCAGCCAAGAGGGCGGGGGGACCTACAATGAGCAGTTCTTC
TRBV30,TRBJ2-7,12,.,.,CAWSGEGYEQYF,TGTGCCTGGAGTGGTGAGGGCTACGAGCAGTACTTC
TRBV27,TRBJ2-5,14,.,TRBD2,CASSRTSGGVGQYF,TGTGCCAGCAGCAGGACTAGCGGGGGGGTGGGCCAGTACTTC
TRBV15,TRBJ1-5,13,.,TRBD1,CATSIDRGQPQHF,TGTGCCACCAGCATAGACAGGGGTCAGCCCCAGCATTTT
TRBV25-1,TRBJ1-2,12,once,.,CASSREASGYTF,TGTGCCAGCAGTCGGGAGGCTAGTGGCTACACCTTC
TRBV15,TRBJ1-4,14,.,.,CATSGQYRNEKLFF,TGTGCCACCAGCGGGCAATACAGAAATGAAAAACTGTTTTTT
TRBV6-6,TRBJ2-7,13,.,TRBD1,CASSPGTGYEQYF,TGTGCCAGCAGTCCCGGGACAGGGTACGAGCAGTACTTC
TRBV6-6,TRBJ2-7,14,.,.,CASRGDRFTYEQYF,TGTGCCAGCAGGGGCGACAGGTTTACCTACGAGCAGTACTTC
TRBV10-3,TRBJ1-5,14,few,.,CAISLDTVNQPQHF,TGTGCCATCAGCTTGGACACGGTTAATCAGCCCCAGCATTTT
TRBV12-5,TRBJ2-7,15,.,TRBD1,CASGPDSSQGDEQYF,TGTGCTAGTGGTCCGGACAGTTCCCAGGGGGACGAGCAGTACTTC
TRBV10-2,TRBJ2-1,13,.,TRBD1,CASSEYTGDEQFF,TGCGCCAGCAGTGAGTACACAGGGGATGAGCAGTTCTTC
TRBV5-6,TRBJ1-2,15,.,.,CASSLRGVPERGYTF,TGTGCCAGCAGCTTGAGGGGTGTCCCCGAACGGGGCTACACCTTC